Presented here are 32 T cell receptor beta chains from one specimen sequenced in a study of CD8 T cells in ankylosing spondylitis. These receptors have no identified antigens. Regarding the study as a whole: A motif of 7 or 8 highly homologous TCR beta variants was seen as apparently characteristic of ankylosing spondylitis blood.

MiXCR, run by TCRdb on the 5' RACE reads, gives a single entry per CDR3 protein. The data hold fewer than 500,000 distinct CDR3 sequences, with roughly 27% observed a single time. Sequencing used blood, either unsorted or a sorted T cell fraction (not recorded which). All receptors derive from a male donor with ankylosing spondylitis.

The chain recombines TRBV4-1 with TRBJ1-1; TRBD1 is a possible D gene (6 bases). The CDR3 is made up of 17 amino acids. Trimming left V 0 bases short and J 0 bases short, with 14 bases between. Germline V CDR1 and CDR2: MGHRA, YSYEKL. The CDR3 region is CASSQDMGGAVNTEAFF. CDR3 sequence (DNA): TGCGCCAGCAGCCAAGATATGGGGGGGGCTGTGAACACTGAAGCTTTCTTT.

The gene calls are TRBV11-2 and TRBJ2-4; perhaps TRBD2 as D (6 bases). CDR3 length: 14 amino acids. Trimming cost V 2 bases and J 7 bases, with 12 bases left between them. CDR1 is SGHAT, CDR2 FQNNGV, per germline. As DNA, the CDR3 is TGTGCCAGCAGCTTACGTGGAGGGTTGAACATTCAGTACTTC. This gives the protein CASSLRGGLNIQYF. Supplemented by reference TRBV11-2 and TRBJ2-4, the full variable domain reads EAGVAQSPRYKIIEKRQSVAFWCNPISGHATLYWYQQILGQGPKLLIQFQNNGVVDDSQLPKDRFSAERLKGVDSTLKIQPAKLEDSAVYLCASSLRGGLNIQYFGAGTRLSVL.

This chain joins TRBV20-1 and TRBJ2-1; weak D call: TRBD1 (5 bases). Trimming removed 4 bases from V and 5 bases from J, with 18 bases in between. Germline V lookup: CDR1 DFQATT, CDR2 SNEGSKA (reference sequence). The CDR3 extends over 15 amino acids. The CDR3 DNA is TGCAGTGCTACAGGACAACGGGCCTTCGACAATGAGCAGTTCTTC. Amino acids: CSATGQRAFDNEQFF.

The chain couples TRBV15 to TRBJ1-2; TRBD1 matches at 8 bases. The length of the CDR3 is 14 residues. Germline values: CDR1 LNHNV, CDR2 YYDKDF (reference sequence). V dropped 6 bases and J dropped 4; count of bases not matched to a gene: 7. In nucleotides, the CDR3 is TGTGCCACCAGTCGAGCAACAGGGGGCTATGGCTACACCTTC. This gives the protein CATSRATGGYGYTF.

V is TRBV20-1 and J is TRBJ1-2; D not certain. Germline V lookup: CDR1 DFQATT, CDR2 SNEGSKA (reference sequence). This CDR3 is built from 12 residues. The germline V and J ends were trimmed by 6 bases and 4 bases, with 12 bases remaining between them. This CDR3 is CSAVRTAYGYTF. Here the CDR3 DNA reads TGCAGTGCCGTCAGGACTGCCTATGGCTACACCTTC.

This clonotype was seen a few times. The chain joins TRBV20-1 to TRBJ2-2, with 10 nucleotides matching TRBD2. V lost 1 base, J lost 1 base, and 6 bases stayed unmatched. The germline CDR1 and CDR2 sequences are DFQATT and SNEGSKA (reference sequence). The CDR3 extends over 17 amino acids. The CDR3 bases are TGCAGTGCTAGAGGCAATAGCGGGAGGTTGAACACCGGGGAGCTGTTTTTT. Its protein is CSARGNSGRLNTGELFF.

The table lists this clonotype with a few counts. This chain connects TRBV20-1 to TRBJ2-1; 7 positions match TRBD1. Germline V lookup: CDR1 DFQATT, CDR2 SNEGSKA (reference sequence). Unmatched junction bases numbered 6, after V lost 8 bases and J lost 2 bases. CDR3 size: 13 residues. This chain's CDR3 is CSMGQNTYNEQFF. DNA of the CDR3: TGCAGTATGGGACAGAACACCTACAATGAGCAGTTCTTC.

This sequence joins TRBV20-1 and TRBJ2-1; 8 nucleotides line up with TRBD2. The CDR3 has 14 residues. In germline, CDR1 is DFQATT, CDR2 SNEGSKA (reference sequence). Trimming at V came to 6 bases and at J to 9 bases, leaving 13 bases not matched to a gene. The CDR3 protein is CSATSGSVESEQFF. The CDR3 DNA is TGCAGTGCCACAAGCGGGAGCGTGGAGAGTGAGCAGTTCTTC.

This clonotype has just a few counts. The V call is TRBV4-2, the J call TRBJ1-6; maybe TRBD1 (5 bases). The CDR3 has 14 amino acids. V was pared by 1 base and J by 8 bases, with 9 bases between. Germline CDR1 reads LGHNA; CDR2 reads YNFKEQ. CDR3 nucleotides: TGTGCCAGCAGCCAAGGAGAGGGGCATTCACCCCTCCACTTT. It specifies CASSQGEGHSPLHF.

The CDR3 DNA follows: TGTGCCAGCAGCCGGGACGGCTCCTACGAGCAGTACTTC. Amino acid sequence: CASSRDGSYEQYF. The chain employs TRBV14 and TRBJ2-7; D might be TRBD1 or TRBD2, each matching 5 bases. The CDR3 spans 13 residues. With 4 bases removed from V and 0 bases from J, the gap between germline ends came to 7 bases. Germline loops: CDR1 SGHDN, CDR2 FVKESK.

In this sample, this clonotype turned up a few times. The J gene is TRBJ2-2, the V gene TRBV3-1; 8 bases align to TRBD2. With 8 bases clipped from V and 0 bases from J, the junction kept 8 bases outside the gene matches. This CDR3 region has 16 residues. Germline-derived CDR1 and CDR2 are LGHDT and YNNKEL (reference sequence). CDR3 residues: CASGAGGLANTGELFF. The CDR3 nucleotides read TGTGCCAGCGGCGCGGGAGGCCTTGCGAACACCGGGGAGCTGTTTTTT.

This clonotype has only a few counts. J is TRBJ1-2 and V is TRBV12-3 or TRBV12-4; D gene uncertain. This CDR3 has 16 residues. Trimming pared 1 base from V and 5 bases from J, leaving 17 bases between. CDR3 residues: CASSLERLGRRYGYTF. CDR3 DNA: TGTGCCAGCAGTTTAGAACGCCTCGGAAGGAGATATGGCTACACCTTC.

In this sample, this clonotype turned up a few times. The chain has TRBV29-1 and TRBJ2-5; TRBD2 is a possible D gene (6 bases). Trimming pared 7 bases from V and 2 bases from J, leaving 11 bases between. CDR1 and CDR2 (germline): SQVTM, ANQGSEA. There are 12 residues in the CDR3. Written as DNA, the CDR3 is TGCAGCGGAGGGCGGGGACAAGAGACCCAGTACTTC. As protein: CSGGRGQETQYF.

V gene TRBV30 combines with J gene TRBJ2-7, with D perhaps matching TRBD1 (7 bases). The CDR3 covers 11 residues. The ends were cut back, 4 bases at V and 10 bases at J, with 14 bases in the middle. Germline CDR1 GTSNPN, CDR2 SVGIG (reference sequence). The CDR3 coding sequence is TGTGCCTGGATGGAGGGACAGATTCAGTACTTC. This gives the protein CAWMEGQIQYF.

The table lists this clonotype with many counts. The junction does not match germline at one end; this may be a read error. This CDR3 is CASSLAGLETQYF. CDR3 in DNA: TGTGCCAGCAGTCTAGCGGGATTGGAGACCCAGTACTTC. This chain uses TRBV12-3 or TRBV12-4 with TRBJ2-5; TRBD2 matches 9 bases. The CDR3 sequence is 13 residues long.

This chain joins TRBV10-2 and TRBJ2-1; D not resolved. With 3 bases removed from V and 0 bases from J, the gap between germline ends came to 15 bases. In germline, CDR1 is WSHSY, CDR2 SAAADI. This CDR3 has 17 residues. This CDR3 is CASSDRALTSSYNEQFF. CDR3 nucleotides: TGCGCCAGCAGTGATCGAGCCCTAACGAGCTCCTACAATGAGCAGTTCTTC.

In this sample, this clonotype turned up a few times. The gene calls are TRBV25-1 and TRBJ2-5; D is uncertain. The CDR3 spans 15 residues. V lost 0 bases and J lost 9, with 17 bases in between. Looked up from germline, CDR1 is MGHDK and CDR2 is SYGVNS. The CDR3 protein is CASSEYAGRQDAQYF. For the CDR3, the DNA is TGTGCCAGCAGTGAATATGCAGGCCGCCAGGATGCCCAGTACTTC. Full variable domain (outside the CDR3, taken from reference TRBV25-1 and TRBJ2-5): EADIYQTPRYLVIGTGKKITLECSQTMGHDKMYWYQQDPGMELHLIHYSYGVNSTEKGDLSSESTVSRIRTEHFPLTLESARPSHTSQYLCASSEYAGRQDAQYFGPGTRLLVL.

The genes are TRBV20-1 and TRBJ2-1, with D hard to call. Germline assignment: CDR1 DFQATT and CDR2 SNEGSKA (reference sequence). The CDR3 contains 11 residues. Trimming took off 2 bases at V and 12 bases at J, with 11 bases between the two ends. The chain's CDR3 is CSARSDLVQFF. CDR3 bases: TGCAGTGCTAGATCTGACTTGGTGCAGTTCTTC.

The chain carries TRBV3-1 and TRBJ1-1; D is ambiguous. Trimming left V 0 bases short and J 0 bases short, with 17 bases between. Germline loops: CDR1 LGHDT, CDR2 YNNKEL (reference sequence). The CDR3 is 18 amino acids. CDR3 protein: CASSQEKGNPAMNTEAFF. CDR3 sequence (DNA): TGTGCCAGCAGCCAAGAAAAGGGAAACCCAGCGATGAACACTGAAGCTTTCTTT.

This clonotype has a single count. The J gene is TRBJ2-1, the V gene TRBV18; 9 positions match TRBD2. Germline CDR1 is KGHSH and CDR2 is LQKENI. J gave up 14 bases and V 1 base, and 12 bases lay outside the gene matches. The CDR3 loop spans 15 amino acids. The CDR3 here is CASSPLAGEGKSKFF. The CDR3 DNA sequence: TGTGCCAGCTCACCACTAGCGGGAGAGGGGAAGAGTAAGTTCTTC. The full variable domain, its missing parts supplied by reference TRBV18 and TRBJ2-1, is NAGVMQNPRHLVRRRGQEARLRCSPMKGHSHVYWYRQLPEEGLKFMVYLQKENIIDESGMPKERFSAEFPKEGPSILRIQQVVRGDSAAYFCASSPLAGEGKSKFFGPGTRLTVL.

The V call is TRBV5-5, the J call TRBJ2-1, with D possibly matching TRBD2 (6 bases). V lost 4 bases, J lost 4 bases, and 15 bases lay in between. The germline gives CDR1 SGHKS, CDR2 YYEKEE (reference sequence). The CDR3 is made up of 15 amino acids. This CDR3 reads CASSMTGDGYNEQFF. CDR3 nucleotide sequence: TGTGCCAGCAGCATGACGGGGGATGGGTACAATGAGCAGTTCTTC. Full variable domain (rest looked up from reference TRBV5-5 and TRBJ2-1): DAGVTQSPTHLIKTRGQQVTLRCSPISGHKSVSWYQQVLGQGPQFIFQYYEKEERGRGNFPDRFSARQFPNYSSELNVNALLLGDSALYLCASSMTGDGYNEQFFGPGTRLTVL.

The chain joins TRBV5-1 to TRBJ2-2; 8 nucleotides align to TRBD2. Unmatched junction bases numbered 8, after V lost 3 bases and J lost 4 bases. The CDR3 contains 16 residues. Germline CDR1 is SGHRS and CDR2 is YFSETQ. The CDR3 DNA reads as TGCGCCAGCAGCTATAGAGCGGGAGTACTCACCGGGGAGCTGTTTTTT. Translated: CASSYRAGVLTGELFF.

In this sample, this clonotype turned up many times. The chain links TRBV7-2 to TRBJ2-3; D is unresolved. Germline V gene sequence: CDR1 SGHTA, CDR2 FQGNSA. The CDR3 spans 14 residues. Deletions cut 0 bases from V and 2 bases from J, with 6 bases between. CDR3 sequence reads: CASSLAPNTDTQYF. The CDR3 bases are TGTGCCAGCAGCTTAGCCCCTAACACAGATACGCAGTATTTT. The full variable domain, its missing parts supplied by reference TRBV7-2 and TRBJ2-3, is GAGVSQSPSNKVTEKGKDVELRCDPISGHTALYWYRQSLGQGLEFLIYFQGNSAPDKSGLPSDRFSAERTGGSVSTLTIQRTQQEDSAVYLCASSLAPNTDTQYFGPGTRLTVL.

This clonotype was seen a handful of times. The rearrangement uses TRBV20-1 and TRBJ2-2; 11 bases match TRBD2. This CDR3 comprises 16 residues. Germline-derived CDR1 and CDR2 are DFQATT and SNEGSKA (reference sequence). After removal of 4 bases from V and 0 bases from J, the junction contained 4 bases not matched to a gene. The CDR3 protein is CSATLAGGTNTGELFF. The CDR3 region has the DNA TGCAGTGCTACCTTAGCGGGAGGGACGAACACCGGGGAGCTGTTTTTT.

Turning to this clonotype: A much larger clone differs from this one at a single base, so this may be a read error. The chain employs TRBV5-1 and TRBJ2-3, with D uncertain. V lost 3 bases and J 3 bases, leaving 11 bases between the germline ends. Looked up from germline, CDR1 is SGHRS and CDR2 is YFSETQ. This CDR3 region has 14 residues. The CDR3 reads CASSSAGPTDTQYF. CDR3 nucleotides: TGCGCCAGCAGCTCGGCCGGGCCAACAGATACGCAGTATTTT.

V is TRBV27 and J is TRBJ2-2; 13 bases fit TRBD2. The junction had 12 bases not matched to a gene; V was cut back by 3 bases and J by 2 bases. Germline lookup yields CDR1 MNHEY and CDR2 SMNVEV (reference sequence). The length of the CDR3 is 20 residues. The chain's CDR3 is CASSFWGLAGKGSNTGELFF. The CDR3 nucleotides read TGTGCCAGCAGTTTTTGGGGACTAGCGGGAAAGGGGTCTAACACCGGGGAGCTGTTTTTT.

This clonotype appeared a few times. V gene TRBV12-3 or TRBV12-4 combines with J gene TRBJ1-5; the D is unclear. The CDR3 extends over 16 amino acids. V shed 2 bases and J shed 0 bases, with 11 bases lying between them. The CDR3 DNA reads as TGTGCCAGCAGTTTATCGGATGGAATTAGCAATCAGCCCCAGCATTTT. Residues: CASSLSDGISNQPQHF.

The rearrangement links TRBV7-9 to TRBJ2-3; TRBD2 is a possible D gene (6 bases). V was trimmed by 11 bases and J by 5 bases, leaving 17 bases between them. Germline CDR1 reads SEHNR; CDR2 reads FQNEAQ (reference sequence). The CDR3 has 13 residues. DNA of the CDR3: TGTGCCGAAGAACACGGGGGTGGAGATACGCAGTATTTT. Its translation: CAEEHGGGDTQYF.

The CDR3 spells CASSFSGKVYNEQFF. In DNA form, the CDR3 reads TGTGCCAGTAGTTTTAGCGGGAAGGTATACAATGAGCAGTTCTTC. This chain links TRBV19 with TRBJ2-1, with 8 bases matching TRBD2. This CDR3 is 15 amino acids long. Germline V gene sequence: CDR1 LNHDA, CDR2 SQIVND (reference sequence). J lost 4 bases, V lost 5 bases, and 7 bases had no gene match.

In its sample, this clonotype was seen a few times. The chain recombines TRBV20-1 with TRBJ2-5; TRBD2 matches at 11 bases. The CDR3 has 14 residues. V lost 3 bases to trimming and J lost 6 bases; unmatched junction nucleotides: 6. Per germline, CDR1 DFQATT and CDR2 SNEGSKA (reference sequence). CDR3 sequence reads: CSASLAGGPKTQYF. The CDR3 nucleotides are TGCAGTGCTAGTCTAGCGGGAGGCCCTAAGACCCAGTACTTC.

The chain is built from TRBV12-3 or TRBV12-4 and TRBJ2-5; the match to TRBD1 covers 7 bases. The V gene end was trimmed by 6 bases and the J gene end by 2 bases; junction bases not matched to a gene: 3. The CDR3 sequence is 13 residues long. This CDR3 is CASRLQGQETQYF. The CDR3, as DNA: TGTGCCAGCAGACTACAGGGGCAAGAGACCCAGTACTTC.

The chain couples TRBV6-2 or TRBV6-3 to TRBJ1-1; D ambiguous. The germline V gene has CDR1 MNHEY and CDR2 SVGEGT. V was trimmed by 7 bases and J by 0 bases, leaving 18 bases between them. CDR3 size: 16 residues. The CDR3 protein is CASNTWVEGLNTEAFF. Here the CDR3 DNA reads TGTGCCAGCAATACCTGGGTCGAGGGCTTGAACACTGAAGCTTTCTTT.